The table lists the clone carrying this T cell receptor (beta chain) with a few counts. Its antigen remains unknown. The CDR3 extends over 15 amino acids. Germline V CDR1 and CDR2: SGHRS, YFSETQ. V gave up 6 bases and J gave up 2 bases; unmatched junction bases: 5. This sample was included in a study of T cells in Graves' hyperthyroidism and ophthalmopathy. Study-wide findings and caveats: Ophthalmopathy was distinguished from stable hyperthyroidism by 13 V-J signatures.

There were TCR beta CDR3 regions amplified from RNA transcripts. First-round RT-PCR targeting the TCR CDR3 was performed with the HTBI primer set. MiXCR was run by TCRdb on the multiplex PCR reads, yielding one entry per CDR3 protein. This table has around 520,000 distinct CDR3 sequences, approximately 15% appearing once. Researchers defined stable Graves' hyperthyroidism as no ophthalmopathy progression within 18 months. This clonotype was sampled from a woman aged 40 to 50 with Graves' hyperthyroidism. V usage is TRBV5-1 and J usage is TRBJ2-1, with TRBD2 matching over 10 bases. Material for sequencing was blood. This chain's CDR3 is CASTTSGRAYNEQFF. The CDR3, as DNA: TGCGCCAGCACAACAAGCGGGAGGGCCTACAATGAGCAGTTCTTC.